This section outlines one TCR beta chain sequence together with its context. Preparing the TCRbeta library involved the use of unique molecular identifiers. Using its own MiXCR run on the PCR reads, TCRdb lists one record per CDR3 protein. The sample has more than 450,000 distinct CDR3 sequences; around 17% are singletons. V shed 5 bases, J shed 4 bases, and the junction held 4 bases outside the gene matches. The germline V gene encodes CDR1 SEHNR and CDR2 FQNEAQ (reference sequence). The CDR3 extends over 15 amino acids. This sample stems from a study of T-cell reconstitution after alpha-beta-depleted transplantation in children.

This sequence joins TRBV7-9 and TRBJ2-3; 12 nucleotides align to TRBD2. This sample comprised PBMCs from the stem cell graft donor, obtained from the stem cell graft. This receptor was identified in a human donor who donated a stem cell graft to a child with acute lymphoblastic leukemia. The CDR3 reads CASSQTSGSADTQYF. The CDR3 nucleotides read TGTGCCAGCAGCCAGACTAGCGGGAGTGCAGATACGCAGTATTTT. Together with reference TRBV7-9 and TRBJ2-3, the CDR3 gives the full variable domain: DTGVSQNPRHKITKRGQNVTFRCDPISEHNRLYWYRQTLGQGPEFLTYFQNEAQLEKSRLLSDRFSAERPKGSFSTLEIQRTEQGDSAMYLCASSQTSGSADTQYFGPGTRLTVL.